Below are 10 T cell receptor beta chains sequenced from a single sample in a study of CD8 T cells in Susac syndrome. Random-hexamer reverse transcription was applied to roughly 0.45 to 1 ug RNA. TCRdb processed the immunoSEQ multiplex PCR reads anew with MiXCR; each CDR3 protein has one entry. The sample includes about 180,000 distinct CDR3 sequences, 90% to 95% of them seen just once. The source material was CD4+ T cells from PBMCs. Every receptor here comes from a human donor with Susac syndrome.

The chain combines TRBV20-1 with TRBJ1-2, with 8 bases that match TRBD1. CDR1 is DFQATT, CDR2 SNEGSKA, per germline (reference sequence). The CDR3 sequence is 13 residues long. With V trimmed by 7 bases and J by 2 bases, 6 bases remained unmatched. The CDR3 nucleotides read TGCAGTGTTCCGGACAGGGCCAACTATGGCTACACCTTC. Its protein is CSVPDRANYGYTF.

The V and J genes are TRBV29-1 and TRBJ1-1; 9 nucleotides align to TRBD1. Trimming removed 2 bases from V and 5 bases from J; junction bases left unmatched: 3. The CDR3 has 13 amino acids. CDR1 and CDR2 (germline): SQVTM, ANQGSEA. The CDR3 DNA reads TGCAGCGTTGAACGACAGGGGGGGACTGAAGCTTTCTTT. Amino acids: CSVERQGGTEAFF.

The J gene is TRBJ2-4, the V gene TRBV30, with D perhaps being TRBD1 or TRBD2 (5 bases each). Germline-derived CDR1 and CDR2 are GTSNPN and SVGIG (reference sequence). The CDR3 is 14 residues long. The V and J ends lost 8 bases and 4 bases respectively, with 18 bases between them. CDR3 residues: CALGTSKGKNIQYF. The DNA for the CDR3 is TGTGCCCTCGGGACCTCCAAAGGGAAAAACATTCAGTACTTC.

V and J are TRBV4-2 and TRBJ1-2; possibly TRBD1 for D (5 bases). Trimming removed 0 bases from V and 5 bases from J, with 16 bases in between. There are 16 residues in the CDR3. Germline V gene data show CDR1 as LGHNA and CDR2 as YNFKEQ. CDR3: CASSQDEGAVKYGYTF. Here the CDR3 DNA reads TGTGCCAGCAGCCAAGATGAAGGGGCCGTCAAATATGGCTACACCTTC.

The V gene is TRBV2, the J gene TRBJ2-5; D possibly uses TRBD1 or TRBD2 (6 bases each). The CDR3 length is 13 residues. Trimming shortened V by 8 bases and J by 4 bases, and 14 bases separated the two germline ends. Germline CDR1 is SNHLY and CDR2 is FYNNEI. As DNA, the CDR3 is TGTGCCAGCGACGGGAGAGGGGGAGAGACCCAGTACTTC. Amino acids: CASDGRGGETQYF.

The chain couples TRBV18 to TRBJ2-5; no reliable D call. V was trimmed by 0 bases and J by 3 bases, leaving 8 bases between them. The CDR3 loop spans 14 amino acids. From germline, CDR1 is KGHSH and CDR2 LQKENI. DNA of the CDR3: TGTGCCAGCTCACCACCAGAGCCAAAAGAGACCCAGTACTTC. It codes for CASSPPEPKETQYF.

The chain employs TRBV3-1 and TRBJ2-5, with 9 bases aligning to TRBD1. This CDR3 has 15 amino acids. Germline CDR1 LGHDT, CDR2 YNNKEL (reference sequence). The junction had 6 bases not matched to a gene; V was cut back by 1 base and J by 6 bases. Written as DNA, the CDR3 is TGTGCCAGCAGCCAAGGGCTGACAGGGGGAAAGACCCAGTACTTC. This codes for CASSQGLTGGKTQYF.

This chain uses TRBV5-1 with TRBJ2-1; perhaps TRBD2 as D (6 bases). Germline V gene data show CDR1 as SGHRS and CDR2 as YFSETQ. Deletions cut 2 bases from V and 1 base from J, with 10 bases between. This CDR3 is 15 amino acids long. The CDR3 sequence is CASSFGGASYNEQFF. CDR3 bases: TGCGCCAGCAGCTTCGGGGGAGCATCCTACAATGAGCAGTTCTTC. Full variable domain (remainder filled in from reference TRBV5-1 and TRBJ2-1): KAGVTQTPRYLIKTRGQQVTLSCSPISGHRSVSWYQQTPGQGLQFLFEYFSETQRNKGNFPGRFSGRQFSNSRSEMNVSTLELGDSALYLCASSFGGASYNEQFFGPGTRLTVL.

This clonotype has only one observation. The chain employs TRBV12-3 or TRBV12-4 and TRBJ1-5, with D unclear. The CDR3 contains 14 residues. Between the trimmed V and J ends, which lost 3 bases and 6 bases, there was a span of 12 bases. CDR3 sequence (DNA): TGTGCCAGCAGTTTGACGGAGATGGGTCAGCCCCAGCATTTT. It encodes CASSLTEMGQPQHF.

This chain uses TRBV7-3 with TRBJ2-2; TRBD1 agrees at 7 bases. With V trimmed by 5 bases and J by 3 bases, 6 bases remained unmatched. Germline V gene lookup returns CDR1 SGHTA and CDR2 FQGTGA. This CDR3 contains 15 residues. The chain's CDR3 is CASSPQGGYTGELFF. DNA for the CDR3: TGTGCCAGCAGCCCCCAAGGGGGCTACACCGGGGAGCTGTTTTTT.